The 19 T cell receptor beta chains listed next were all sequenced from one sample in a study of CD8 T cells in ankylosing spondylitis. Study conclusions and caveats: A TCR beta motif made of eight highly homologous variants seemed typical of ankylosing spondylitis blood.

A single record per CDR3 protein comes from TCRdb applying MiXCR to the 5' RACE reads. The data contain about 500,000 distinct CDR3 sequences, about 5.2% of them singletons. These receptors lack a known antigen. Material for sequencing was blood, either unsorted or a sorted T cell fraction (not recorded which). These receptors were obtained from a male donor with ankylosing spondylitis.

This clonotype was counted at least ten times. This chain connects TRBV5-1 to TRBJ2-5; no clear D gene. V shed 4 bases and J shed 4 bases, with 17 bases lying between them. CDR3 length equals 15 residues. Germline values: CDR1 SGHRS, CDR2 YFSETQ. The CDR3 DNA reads TGCGCCAGCAGCCTACAGTCTTTGGGTTTAGAGACCCAGTACTTC. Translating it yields CASSLQSLGLETQYF.

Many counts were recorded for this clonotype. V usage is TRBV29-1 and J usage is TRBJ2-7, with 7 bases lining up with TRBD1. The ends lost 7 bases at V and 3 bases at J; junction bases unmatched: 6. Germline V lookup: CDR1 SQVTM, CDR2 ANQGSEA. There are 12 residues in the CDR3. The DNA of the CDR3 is TGCAGCGGGCAGGGGGAAGGCTACGAGCAGTACTTC. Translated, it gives CSGQGEGYEQYF.

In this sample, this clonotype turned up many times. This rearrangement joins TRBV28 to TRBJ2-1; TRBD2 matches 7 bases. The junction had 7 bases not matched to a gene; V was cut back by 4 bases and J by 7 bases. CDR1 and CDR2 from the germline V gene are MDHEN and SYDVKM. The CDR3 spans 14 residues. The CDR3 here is CASSSRRGKNEQFF. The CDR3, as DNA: TGTGCCAGCAGTTCGCGGCGGGGGAAGAATGAGCAGTTCTTC.

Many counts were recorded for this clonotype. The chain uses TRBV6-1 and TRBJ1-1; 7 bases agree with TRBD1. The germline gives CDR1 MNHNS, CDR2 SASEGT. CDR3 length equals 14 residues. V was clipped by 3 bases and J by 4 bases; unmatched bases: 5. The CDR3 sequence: CASSDKGARTEAFF. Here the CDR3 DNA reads TGTGCCAGCAGTGACAAGGGGGCGCGCACTGAAGCTTTCTTT.

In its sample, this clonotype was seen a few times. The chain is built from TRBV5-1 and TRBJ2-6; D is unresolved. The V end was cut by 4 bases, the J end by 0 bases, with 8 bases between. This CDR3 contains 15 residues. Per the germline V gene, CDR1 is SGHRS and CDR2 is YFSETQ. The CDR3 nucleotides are TGCGCCAGCAGCACGGTTGCCTCTGGGGCCAACGTCCTGACTTTC. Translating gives CASSTVASGANVLTF.

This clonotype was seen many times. CDR3 nucleotides: TGTGCCTCTATTAGGGGAGCAGATACGCAGTATTTT. It specifies CASIRGADTQYF. This sequence joins TRBV12-3 or TRBV12-4 and TRBJ2-3; D is possibly TRBD1 or TRBD2 (5 bases each). V was cut by 11 bases and J by 4 bases, with 13 bases left in between. This CDR3 is 12 amino acids long.

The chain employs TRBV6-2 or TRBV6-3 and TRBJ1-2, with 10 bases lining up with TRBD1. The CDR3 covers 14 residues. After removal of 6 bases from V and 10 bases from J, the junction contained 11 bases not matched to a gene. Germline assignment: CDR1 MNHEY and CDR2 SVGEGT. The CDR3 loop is CASSRAGTGADYTF. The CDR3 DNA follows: TGTGCCAGCAGCAGAGCCGGGACAGGGGCGGACTACACCTTC.

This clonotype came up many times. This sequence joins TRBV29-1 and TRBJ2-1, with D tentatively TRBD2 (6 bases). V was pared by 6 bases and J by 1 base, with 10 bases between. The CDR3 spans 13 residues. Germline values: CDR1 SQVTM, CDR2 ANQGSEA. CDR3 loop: CSVHGSSYNEQFF. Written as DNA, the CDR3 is TGCAGCGTCCACGGGAGTTCCTACAATGAGCAGTTCTTC.

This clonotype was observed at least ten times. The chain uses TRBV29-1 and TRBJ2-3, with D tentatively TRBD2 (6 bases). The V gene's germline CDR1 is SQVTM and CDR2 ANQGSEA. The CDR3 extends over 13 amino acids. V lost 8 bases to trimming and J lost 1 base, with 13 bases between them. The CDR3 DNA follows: TGCAGCTCCTATCCGGGAGGCACAGATACGCAGTATTTT. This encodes CSSYPGGTDTQYF.

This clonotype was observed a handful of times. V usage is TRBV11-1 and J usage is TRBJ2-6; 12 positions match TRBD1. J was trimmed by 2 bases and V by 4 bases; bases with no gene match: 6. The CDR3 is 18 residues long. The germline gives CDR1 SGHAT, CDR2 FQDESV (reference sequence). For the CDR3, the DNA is TGTGCCAGCAGCTCTCCCGGGACAGGGGGCCCTGGGGCCAACGTCCTGACTTTC. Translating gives CASSSPGTGGPGANVLTF.

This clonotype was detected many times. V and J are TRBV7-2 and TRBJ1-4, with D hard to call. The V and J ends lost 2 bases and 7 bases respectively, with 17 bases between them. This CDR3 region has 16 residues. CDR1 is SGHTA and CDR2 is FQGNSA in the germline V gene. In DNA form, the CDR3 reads TGTGCCAGCAGCTTATTGGGAGCGAGGGCTGGTGAAAAACTGTTTTTT. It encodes CASSLLGARAGEKLFF.

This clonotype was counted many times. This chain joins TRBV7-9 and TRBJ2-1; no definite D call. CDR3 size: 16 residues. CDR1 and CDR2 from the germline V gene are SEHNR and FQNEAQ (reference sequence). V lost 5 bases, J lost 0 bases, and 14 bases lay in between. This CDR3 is CASSPRTQSSYNEQFF. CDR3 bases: TGTGCCAGCAGCCCCAGGACCCAGAGCTCCTACAATGAGCAGTTCTTC. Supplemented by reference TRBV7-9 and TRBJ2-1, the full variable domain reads DTGVSQNPRHKITKRGQNVTFRCDPISEHNRLYWYRQTLGQGPEFLTYFQNEAQLEKSRLLSDRFSAERPKGSFSTLEIQRTEQGDSAMYLCASSPRTQSSYNEQFFGPGTRLTVL.

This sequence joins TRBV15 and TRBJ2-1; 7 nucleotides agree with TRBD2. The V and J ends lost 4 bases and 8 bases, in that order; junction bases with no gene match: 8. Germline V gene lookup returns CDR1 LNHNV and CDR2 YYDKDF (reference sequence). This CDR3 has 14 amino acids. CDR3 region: CATSTQRGIDEQFF. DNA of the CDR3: TGTGCCACCAGCACCCAGCGGGGCATCGATGAGCAGTTCTTC.

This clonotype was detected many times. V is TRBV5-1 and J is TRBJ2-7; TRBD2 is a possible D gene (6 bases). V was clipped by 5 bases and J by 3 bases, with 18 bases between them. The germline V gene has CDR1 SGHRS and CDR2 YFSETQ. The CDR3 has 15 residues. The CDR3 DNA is TGCGCCAGCAGGCGGGAAACCGGGACGTTCTACGAGCAGTACTTC. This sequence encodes CASRRETGTFYEQYF.

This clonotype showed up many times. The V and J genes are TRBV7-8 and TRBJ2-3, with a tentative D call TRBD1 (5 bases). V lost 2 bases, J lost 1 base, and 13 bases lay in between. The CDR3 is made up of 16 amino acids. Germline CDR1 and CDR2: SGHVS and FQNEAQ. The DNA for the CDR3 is TGTGCCAGCAGCTTAACCAGGGTTGGGGGCACAGATACGCAGTATTTT. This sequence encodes CASSLTRVGGTDTQYF.

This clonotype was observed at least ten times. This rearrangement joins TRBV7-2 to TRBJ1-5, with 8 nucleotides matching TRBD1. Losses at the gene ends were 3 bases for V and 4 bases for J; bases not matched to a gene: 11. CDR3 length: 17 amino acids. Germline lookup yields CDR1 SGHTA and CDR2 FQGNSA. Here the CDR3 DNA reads TGTGCCAGCAGCTTCGTCCTGGTACAGGGGGAGAATCAGCCCCAGCATTTT. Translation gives CASSFVLVQGENQPQHF. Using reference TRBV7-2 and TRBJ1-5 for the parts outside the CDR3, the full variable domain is GAGVSQSPSNKVTEKGKDVELRCDPISGHTALYWYRQSLGQGLEFLIYFQGNSAPDKSGLPSDRFSAERTGGSVSTLTIQRTQQEDSAVYLCASSFVLVQGENQPQHFGDGTRLSIL.

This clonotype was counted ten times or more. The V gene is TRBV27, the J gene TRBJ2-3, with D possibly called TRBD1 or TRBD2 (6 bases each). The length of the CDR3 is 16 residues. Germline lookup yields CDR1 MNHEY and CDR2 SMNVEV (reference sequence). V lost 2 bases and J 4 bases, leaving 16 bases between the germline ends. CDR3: CASSLIGVGGADTQYF. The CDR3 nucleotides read TGTGCCAGCAGTTTAATAGGGGTCGGGGGCGCAGATACGCAGTATTTT.

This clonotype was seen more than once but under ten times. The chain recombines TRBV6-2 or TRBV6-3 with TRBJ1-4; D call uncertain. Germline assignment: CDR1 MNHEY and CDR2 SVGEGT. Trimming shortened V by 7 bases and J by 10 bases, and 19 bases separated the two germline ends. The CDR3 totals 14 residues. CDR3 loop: CASTRGRPARKLFF. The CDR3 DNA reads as TGTGCCAGCACACGGGGAAGGCCCGCACGAAAACTGTTTTTT.

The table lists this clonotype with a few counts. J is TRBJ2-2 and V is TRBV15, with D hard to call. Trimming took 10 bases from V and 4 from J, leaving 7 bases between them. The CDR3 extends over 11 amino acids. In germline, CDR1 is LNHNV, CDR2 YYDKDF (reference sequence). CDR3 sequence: CAIRGTGELFF. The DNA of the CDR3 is TGTGCCATTCGAGGCACCGGGGAGCTGTTTTTT.